The 12 T cell receptor beta chains below come from one sample, sequenced in a study of T cells after yellow fever vaccination. TCRdb processed the 5' RACE reads anew with MiXCR; each CDR3 protein has one entry. The table shows 450,000 to 650,000 distinct CDR3 sequences, with around a fifth occurring only once. The sample consisted of PBMCs, taken more than 20 days after the first yellow fever vaccination. The receptor set was obtained from a man aged 18 to 30 who received the YFV17D yellow fever vaccine.

This clonotype was detected a few times. V usage is TRBV20-1 and J usage is TRBJ1-2, with a possible D match to TRBD1 (6 bases). The CDR3 covers 14 residues. With 5 bases removed from V and 1 base from J, the gap between germline ends came to 14 bases. Germline lookup yields CDR1 DFQATT and CDR2 SNEGSKA (reference sequence). The CDR3 sequence: CSAHLEGVNYGYTF. The DNA for the CDR3 is TGCAGTGCTCACTTGGAGGGGGTTAACTATGGCTACACCTTC.

The chain couples TRBV21-1 to TRBJ2-3; the table's TRBD2 call for D was not verified on the DNA. TRBV21-1 is a pseudogene segment. CDR3 size: 13 residues. Here the CDR3 DNA reads TGTGCCAGCAGGGGGGACTCCACAGATACGCAGTATTTT. Amino acids: CASRGDSTDTQYF.

The chain links TRBV7-2 to TRBJ2-1; 10 bases align to TRBD2. Germline-derived CDR1 and CDR2 are SGHTA and FQGNSA. The CDR3 length is 16 residues. Germline trimming cut 3 bases from V and 7 bases from J; bases unmatched to any gene: 9. The CDR3 DNA reads as TGTGCCAGCAGCTTCCCGCTGGGGACTAGCGAGAATGAGCAGTTCTTC. This translates into CASSFPLGTSENEQFF.

This clonotype was detected a few times. The V call is TRBV20-1, the J call TRBJ1-5; D is undetermined. Trimming stripped 6 bases from V and 0 bases from J, with 9 bases between. The CDR3 runs to 13 residues. Germline V gene data show CDR1 as DFQATT and CDR2 as SNEGSKA (reference sequence). The CDR3 region is CSAHEYSNQPQHF. The CDR3 DNA follows: TGCAGTGCGCATGAATATAGCAATCAGCCCCAGCATTTT.

This clonotype was seen a few times. V gene TRBV11-2 combines with J gene TRBJ1-6; no clear D gene. V was shortened by 5 bases and J by 5 bases, with 10 bases between the two germline ends. The germline V gene encodes CDR1 SGHAT and CDR2 FQNNGV. There are 14 residues in the CDR3. The CDR3 DNA sequence: TGTGCCAGCAGCCGAGCCAGCCATAATTCACCCCTCCACTTT. Protein sequence: CASSRASHNSPLHF.

The J gene is TRBJ2-3, the V gene TRBV30, with 8 bases matching TRBD2. Trimming cost V 3 bases and J 3 bases; bases outside gene matches: 5. CDR1 GTSNPN and CDR2 SVGIG come from the germline V gene (reference sequence). The CDR3 length is 14 residues. CDR3 protein: CAWRKTSATDTQYF. The CDR3 bases are TGTGCCTGGAGGAAGACTAGCGCGACAGATACGCAGTATTTT.

This clonotype was found a few times. The chain couples TRBV9 to TRBJ2-1; TRBD2 agrees at 10 bases. The CDR3 is 15 residues long. Germline V gives CDR1 SGDLS, CDR2 YYNGEE. The V and J ends lost 1 base and 6 bases, in that order; junction bases with no gene match: 4. CDR3 loop: CASSVSGGGGNEQFF. CDR3 in DNA: TGTGCCAGCAGCGTAAGCGGGGGGGGAGGCAATGAGCAGTTCTTC.

This clonotype came up a few times. The rearrangement uses TRBV4-1 and TRBJ2-7; D gene ambiguous. There are 14 residues in the CDR3. Trimming cost V 1 base and J 4 bases, with 11 bases left between them. Germline V gives CDR1 MGHRA, CDR2 YSYEKL. The CDR3, as DNA: TGCGCCAGCAGCCAAGCGAGTGTGGGGTACGAGCAGTACTTC. Amino acids: CASSQASVGYEQYF.

The rearrangement joins TRBV6-1 to TRBJ1-5, with D possibly TRBD1 on 6 matching bases. The CDR3 covers 15 residues. V was shortened by 1 base and J by 3 bases, with 10 bases between the two germline ends. Germline V CDR1 and CDR2: MNHNS, SASEGT. CDR3: CASSEVRQANQPQHF. The CDR3 DNA follows: TGTGCCAGCAGTGAAGTTCGACAGGCCAATCAGCCCCAGCATTTT.

This clonotype was seen a few times. The chain recombines TRBV28 with TRBJ1-2, with D possibly being TRBD1 (6 bases). Trimming stripped 5 bases from V and 0 bases from J, with 13 bases between. Germline CDR1 MDHEN, CDR2 SYDVKM. The CDR3 runs 15 residues. The DNA of the CDR3 is TGTGCCAGCAGTACTGACGGGACACCTAACTATGGCTACACCTTC. Translating it yields CASSTDGTPNYGYTF.

The chain combines TRBV12-3 or TRBV12-4 with TRBJ1-6; the match to TRBD1 covers 9 bases. The CDR3 consists of 15 residues. Trimming cost V 3 bases and J 9 bases; bases outside gene matches: 6. The CDR3 spells CASSFRTGDGSPLHF. Here the CDR3 DNA reads TGTGCCAGCAGTTTTAGGACAGGGGATGGTTCACCCCTCCACTTT.

This chain connects TRBV20-1 to TRBJ2-7; no definite D call. From germline, CDR1 is DFQATT and CDR2 SNEGSKA (reference sequence). The V and J ends lost 4 bases and 3 bases respectively, with 25 bases between them. This CDR3 spans 17 amino acids. The CDR3: CSATRLPGGLGFYEQYF. The CDR3, as DNA: TGCAGTGCTACCCGTCTTCCGGGCGGCCTCGGGTTCTACGAGCAGTACTTC.